These 29 T cell receptor beta chains share one sample of origin, sequenced in a study of cytomegalovirus exposure and HLA in healthy donors. The PCR had 60 Vbeta and 13 Jbeta primers. TCRdb's copy holds only in-frame clones and misses some; the assay was immunoSEQ multiplex PCR. The sample yields 79,000 or so clones, under 85% seen once. Source material: PBMCs. All receptors come from a woman aged 40 to 50 in good health and CMV-seropositive.

V gene TRBV18 combines with J gene TRBJ2-6; D may be TRBD1 (5 bases). Trimming took off 6 bases at V and 2 bases at J, with 11 bases between the two ends. The CDR3 covers 15 residues. Per the germline V gene, CDR1 is KGHSH and CDR2 is LQKENI. The CDR3 nucleotides read TGTGCCAGCTCCTTGGGGCAGACTGGGGCCAACGTCCTGACTTTC. Residues: CASSLGQTGANVLTF.

The J gene is TRBJ2-7, the V gene TRBV19; 7 bases match TRBD1. This CDR3 has 13 amino acids. After removal of 5 bases from V and 9 bases from J, the junction contained 10 bases not matched to a gene. The germline CDR1 and CDR2 sequences are LNHDA and SQIVND (reference sequence). The CDR3 region is CASSASRDSRQYF. In DNA form, the CDR3 reads TGTGCCAGTAGTGCGTCCCGGGACAGCCGGCAGTACTTC.

V and J are TRBV6-5 and TRBJ1-6; 11 nucleotides match TRBD1. The CDR3 runs to 14 residues. V dropped 2 bases and J dropped 11; count of bases not matched to a gene: 2. CDR1 is MNHEY and CDR2 is SVGAGI in the germline V gene. CDR3 sequence (DNA): TGTGCCAGCAGTTACGGACAGGGGGCGGCACCCCTCCACTTT. Encoded protein: CASSYGQGAAPLHF.

This chain uses TRBV6-6 with TRBJ2-2; 7 bases fit TRBD1. Germline V gives CDR1 MNHNY, CDR2 SVGAGI (reference sequence). CDR3 length: 15 residues. Trimming at V came to 6 bases and at J to 0 bases, leaving 4 bases not matched to a gene. DNA for the CDR3: TGTGCCAGCAGAGGGGGACAGACGAACACCGGGGAGCTGTTTTTT. Its translation is CASRGGQTNTGELFF.

The V gene is TRBV29-1, the J gene TRBJ1-2; 9 bases line up with TRBD1. V shed 4 bases, J shed 2 bases, and the junction held 5 bases outside the gene matches. Germline lookup yields CDR1 SQVTM and CDR2 ANQGSEA. This CDR3 contains 14 residues. CDR3 DNA: TGCAGCGTTGGCCGGGACAGGGACAACTATGGCTACACCTTC. It encodes CSVGRDRDNYGYTF.

This chain links TRBV2 with TRBJ1-5, with D possibly being TRBD1 (5 bases). V lost 3 bases to trimming and J lost 2 bases, with 11 bases between them. Germline-derived CDR1 and CDR2 are SNHLY and FYNNEI. The CDR3 totals 15 residues. DNA for the CDR3: TGTGCCAGCAGTGATACGCAGGGCGGCAATCAGCCCCAGCATTTT. Encoded protein: CASSDTQGGNQPQHF.

The chain joins TRBV5-1 to TRBJ1-4; D possibly corresponds to TRBD1 (6 bases). Between the trimmed V and J ends, which lost 5 bases and 0 bases, there was a span of 17 bases. The germline V gene has CDR1 SGHRS and CDR2 YFSETQ. The CDR3 is 17 amino acids. CDR3 sequence reads: CASRAQGTYSTNEKLFF. Written as DNA, the CDR3 is TGCGCCAGCAGAGCACAGGGAACTTATTCAACTAATGAAAAACTGTTTTTT.

The count of this clone is one. V gene TRBV4-1 combines with J gene TRBJ1-2; D uncertain. The CDR3 length is 10 residues. V was clipped by 8 bases and J by 8 bases, with 9 bases between them. Germline V CDR1 and CDR2: MGHRA, YSYEKL. The CDR3: CASFGEGYTF. CDR3 DNA: TGCGCCAGCTTTGGTGAGGGCTACACCTTC.

CDR3 sequence reads: CASSPQRGGYNEQFF. Here the CDR3 DNA reads TGTGCCAGCTCACCTCAGCGGGGGGGCTACAATGAGCAGTTCTTC. The chain is built from TRBV18 and TRBJ2-1, with 10 bases matching TRBD2. This CDR3 has 15 residues. The trim removed 3 bases at V and 3 bases at J, leaving 2 bases unmatched. Germline CDR1 reads KGHSH; CDR2 reads LQKENI.

This clone was observed a handful of times. V gene TRBV2 combines with J gene TRBJ2-6, with D possibly being TRBD1 (6 bases). Trimming stripped 6 bases from V and 1 base from J, with 10 bases between. CDR1 is SNHLY, CDR2 FYNNEI, per germline. This CDR3 has 15 residues. CDR3 nucleotide sequence: TGTGCCAGCAGGGAAACAGGGTCTGGGGCCAACGTCCTGACTTTC. Amino acids: CASRETGSGANVLTF. Supplemented by reference TRBV2 and TRBJ2-6, the full variable domain reads EPEVTQTPSHQVTQMGQEVILRCVPISNHLYFYWYRQILGQKVEFLVSFYNNEISEKSEIFDDQFSVERPDGSNFTLKIRSTKLEDSAMYFCASRETGSGANVLTFGAGSRLTVL.

The chain joins TRBV9 to TRBJ1-6; 7 bases are a match to TRBD1. Germline CDR1 reads SGDLS; CDR2 reads YYNGEE. This CDR3 contains 18 residues. With V trimmed by 2 bases and J by 6 bases, 14 bases remained unmatched. CDR3 sequence (DNA): TGTGCCAGCAGCGTGGCAGGGGGACAGAGGCCCGGTAATTCACCCCTCCACTTT. Translated, it gives CASSVAGGQRPGNSPLHF.

The CDR3 region has the DNA TGTGCCAGCAGCCTGGGGACAGTAGGAGACTACGAGCAGTACTTC. It codes for CASSLGTVGDYEQYF. The rearrangement joins TRBV28 to TRBJ2-7; 7 nucleotides agree with TRBD1. The CDR3 has 15 amino acids. Germline-derived CDR1 and CDR2 are MDHEN and SYDVKM. With 6 bases clipped from V and 3 bases from J, the junction kept 11 bases outside the gene matches.

The V and J genes are TRBV7-3 and TRBJ2-3; D is possibly TRBD2 (7 bases). The CDR3 contains 15 residues. V shed 2 bases and J shed 5 bases, with 14 bases lying between them. The V gene's germline CDR1 is SGHTA and CDR2 FQGTGA. The CDR3 is CASSLGGGRVDTQYF. The DNA of the CDR3 is TGTGCCAGCAGCTTAGGGGGGGGCCGGGTAGATACGCAGTATTTT.

This chain joins TRBV9 and TRBJ2-5; 9 bases agree with TRBD2. Germline trimming cut 0 bases from V and 2 bases from J; bases unmatched to any gene: 5. Germline V lookup: CDR1 SGDLS, CDR2 YYNGEE. CDR3 length: 16 amino acids. The CDR3 spells CASSVALLAGQETQYF. CDR3 nucleotides: TGTGCCAGCAGCGTAGCTTTGCTAGCGGGGCAAGAGACCCAGTACTTC.

The CDR3 coding sequence is TGTGCCAGCACGTCCCAGGGGCGGGGGTTTGGCTACACCTTC. Encoded protein: CASTSQGRGFGYTF. The chain links TRBV5-4 to TRBJ1-2, with D maybe TRBD1 (6 bases). V dropped 6 bases and J dropped 7 bases, with 19 bases sitting between them. Germline-derived CDR1 and CDR2 are SGHNT and YYREEE (reference sequence). The CDR3 consists of 14 residues.

The CDR3 is CASQTRGSVGEKLFF. CDR3 DNA: TGTGCCAGCCAGACCCGAGGGAGCGTAGGCGAAAAACTGTTTTTT. This sequence joins TRBV2 and TRBJ1-4; D is unresolved. The CDR3 loop spans 15 amino acids. Per germline, CDR1 SNHLY and CDR2 FYNNEI. The V gene lost 8 bases and the J gene lost 8 bases, with 21 bases spanning the gap. The full variable domain, rest sourced from reference TRBV2 and TRBJ1-4, is EPEVTQTPSHQVTQMGQEVILRCVPISNHLYFYWYRQILGQKVEFLVSFYNNEISEKSEIFDDQFSVERPDGSNFTLKIRSTKLEDSAMYFCASQTRGSVGEKLFFGSGTQLSVL.

This clone appeared a few times. The chain is built from TRBV15 and TRBJ2-5, with a possible D match to TRBD2 (6 bases). CDR1 and CDR2 (germline): LNHNV, YYDKDF (reference sequence). The CDR3 extends over 14 amino acids. V was pared by 5 bases and J by 5 bases, with 15 bases between. In nucleotides, the CDR3 is TGTGCCACCAGCGGAGGGAGGAGGGAGGAGACCCAGTACTTC. Translated, it gives CATSGGRREETQYF. Full variable domain (outside the CDR3, taken from reference TRBV15 and TRBJ2-5): DAMVIQNPRYQVTQFGKPVTLSCSQTLNHNVMYWYQQKSSQAPKLLFHYYDKDFNNEADTPDNFQSRRPNTSFCFLDIRSPGLGDTAMYLCATSGGRREETQYFGPGTRLLVL.

This clone showed up just once. The junction does not match germline at one end; this may be a read error. The chain carries TRBV19 and TRBJ2-2, with D possibly TRBD2 on 6 matching bases. The germline gives CDR1 LNHDA, CDR2 SQIVND (reference sequence). The CDR3 is 15 residues long. This chain's CDR3 is CASTTDGTVGGELLF. The CDR3 nucleotides are TGTGCCAGTACCACCGACGGGACTGTGGGCGGGGAGCTGCTTTTT. Full variable domain (outside the CDR3, taken from reference TRBV19 and TRBJ2-2): DGGITQSPKYLFRKEGQNVTLSCEQNLNHDAMYWYRQDPGQGLRLIYYSQIVNDFQKGDIAEGYSVSREKKESFPLTVTSAQKNPTAFYLCASTTDGTVGGELLFGEGSRLTVL.

This chain connects TRBV4-2 to TRBJ1-1, with 9 bases aligning to TRBD1. This CDR3 has 13 residues. Losses at the gene ends were 4 bases for V and 3 bases for J; bases not matched to a gene: 0. Germline V gene lookup returns CDR1 LGHNA and CDR2 YNFKEQ. The CDR3 DNA is TGTGCCAGCAGCCGGACAGGGGACACTGAAGCTTTCTTT. This encodes CASSRTGDTEAFF.

The chain recombines TRBV5-1 with TRBJ2-7; 10 nucleotides line up with TRBD2. CDR1 is SGHRS, CDR2 YFSETQ, per germline. Trimming at V came to 3 bases and at J to 4 bases, leaving 10 bases not matched to a gene. The CDR3 is 16 amino acids. DNA for the CDR3: TGCGCCAGCAGCTCCTCCGGAGTAGCGGGAGGTTACGAGCAGTACTTC. Amino acids: CASSSSGVAGGYEQYF.

The chain couples TRBV5-4 to TRBJ2-5; D remains ambiguous. V lost 3 bases and J 3 bases, leaving 6 bases between the germline ends. The CDR3 loop spans 12 amino acids. Per germline, CDR1 SGHNT and CDR2 YYREEE (reference sequence). The CDR3 bases are TGTGCCAGCAGCTCCCCCAAAGAGACCCAGTACTTC. Its protein product is CASSSPKETQYF.

This rearrangement joins TRBV2 to TRBJ1-1, with D unclear. The CDR3 has 14 residues. Trimming left V 6 bases short and J 2 bases short, with 13 bases between. The germline V gene encodes CDR1 SNHLY and CDR2 FYNNEI. CDR3 sequence (DNA): TGTGCCAGCAGCAAAGCCCTCTCTAACACTGAAGCTTTCTTT. Protein product: CASSKALSNTEAFF.

The genes are TRBV7-2 and TRBJ1-1; D unclear. V was trimmed by 4 bases and J by 1 base, leaving 4 bases between them. CDR1 is SGHTA and CDR2 is FQGNSA in the germline V gene. This CDR3 contains 12 residues. The chain's CDR3 is CASSSSNTEAFF. CDR3 DNA: TGTGCCAGCAGCTCCTCGAACACTGAAGCTTTCTTT.

Only a few counts were recorded for this clone. The rearrangement uses TRBV4-1 and TRBJ1-1; D is unresolved. The CDR3 is 14 residues long. Trimming stripped 0 bases from V and 1 base from J, with 6 bases between. Per the germline V gene, CDR1 is MGHRA and CDR2 is YSYEKL. DNA for the CDR3: TGCGCCAGCAGCCAAGATCCCCAGAACACTGAAGCTTTCTTT. Translating gives CASSQDPQNTEAFF.

The chain is built from TRBV19 and TRBJ2-1; 15 positions match TRBD2. The V segment lost 9 bases and the J segment 4 bases; nucleotides outside the gene matches: 4. Germline-derived CDR1 and CDR2 are LNHDA and SQIVND (reference sequence). The CDR3 runs 15 residues. The CDR3 DNA reads as TGTGCCAGCGGGACTAGCGGGGGGAGGTACAATGAGCAGTTCTTC. Protein sequence: CASGTSGGRYNEQFF.

The genes are TRBV6-1 and TRBJ1-5; D might be TRBD1 (6 bases). The CDR3 is 14 residues long. The ends were cut back, 4 bases at V and 7 bases at J, with 14 bases in the middle. In germline, CDR1 is MNHNS, CDR2 SASEGT. CDR3 sequence (DNA): TGTGCCAGCAGTGTGCGTGGGGGCGCCCAGCCCCAGCATTTT. Translation gives CASSVRGGAQPQHF.

The rearrangement uses TRBV6-5 and TRBJ1-4; 8 nucleotides match TRBD1. The CDR3 is made up of 14 amino acids. The trim removed 6 bases at V and 7 bases at J, leaving 7 bases unmatched. The germline CDR1 and CDR2 sequences are MNHEY and SVGAGI. CDR3 sequence (DNA): TGTGCCAGCAGGCCAGACAGGGGTCGTGAAAAACTGTTTTTT. Amino acids: CASRPDRGREKLFF.

J is TRBJ1-2 and V is TRBV6-6; no clear D. The V end lost 1 base, the J end lost 7 bases, and 7 bases lay between the germline ends. The CDR3 consists of 12 residues. From germline, CDR1 is MNHNY and CDR2 SVGAGI (reference sequence). In DNA, the CDR3 is TGTGCCAGCAGTTACTACGAGTCTGGCTACACCTTC. This sequence encodes CASSYYESGYTF.

The J gene is TRBJ2-6, the V gene TRBV14; D is unresolved. Trimming left V 2 bases short and J 0 bases short, with 5 bases between. CDR3 size: 15 residues. Germline V lookup: CDR1 SGHDN, CDR2 FVKESK. The CDR3 loop reads CASSQQNSGANVLTF. Here the CDR3 DNA reads TGTGCCAGCAGCCAACAGAACTCTGGGGCCAACGTCCTGACTTTC.